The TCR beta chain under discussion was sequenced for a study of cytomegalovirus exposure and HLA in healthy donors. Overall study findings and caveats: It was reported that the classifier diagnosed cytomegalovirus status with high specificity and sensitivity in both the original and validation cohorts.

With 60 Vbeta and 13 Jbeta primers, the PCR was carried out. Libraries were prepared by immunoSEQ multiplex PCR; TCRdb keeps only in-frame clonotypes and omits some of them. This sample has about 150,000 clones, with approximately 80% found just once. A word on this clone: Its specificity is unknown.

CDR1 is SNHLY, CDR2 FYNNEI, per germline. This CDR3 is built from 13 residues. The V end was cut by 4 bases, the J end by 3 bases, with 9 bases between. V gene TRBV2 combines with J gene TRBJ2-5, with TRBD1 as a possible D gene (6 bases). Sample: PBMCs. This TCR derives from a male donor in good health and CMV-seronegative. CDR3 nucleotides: TGTGCCAGCAGTGGACAGGAGAAAGAGACCCAGTACTTC. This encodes CASSGQEKETQYF. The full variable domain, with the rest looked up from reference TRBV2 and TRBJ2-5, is EPEVTQTPSHQVTQMGQEVILRCVPISNHLYFYWYRQILGQKVEFLVSFYNNEISEKSEIFDDQFSVERPDGSNFTLKIRSTKLEDSAMYFCASSGQEKETQYFGPGTRLLVL.